This T cell receptor beta chain was sequenced in a study of shared clonotypes between healthy human individuals. This clone has just one count. This CDR3 has 13 residues. Looked up from germline, CDR1 is SNHLY and CDR2 is FYNNEI. V was clipped by 2 bases and J by 7 bases, with 10 bases between them. TCRdb's table, derived via immunoSEQ multiplex PCR, lists solely in-frame clones and lacks some. The sample yields roughly 500,000 clones, more than 65% seen once. The chain combines TRBV2 with TRBJ2-3; D not certain. The TCR sequence derives from a woman aged 40 to 50 in good health. Some clones in this sample may be carry-over from other donors' samples. The sample taken for sequencing was PBMCs. CDR3 region: CASSETPANTQYF. The CDR3 region has the DNA TGTGCCAGCAGTGAAACCCCTGCGAATACGCAGTATTTT.